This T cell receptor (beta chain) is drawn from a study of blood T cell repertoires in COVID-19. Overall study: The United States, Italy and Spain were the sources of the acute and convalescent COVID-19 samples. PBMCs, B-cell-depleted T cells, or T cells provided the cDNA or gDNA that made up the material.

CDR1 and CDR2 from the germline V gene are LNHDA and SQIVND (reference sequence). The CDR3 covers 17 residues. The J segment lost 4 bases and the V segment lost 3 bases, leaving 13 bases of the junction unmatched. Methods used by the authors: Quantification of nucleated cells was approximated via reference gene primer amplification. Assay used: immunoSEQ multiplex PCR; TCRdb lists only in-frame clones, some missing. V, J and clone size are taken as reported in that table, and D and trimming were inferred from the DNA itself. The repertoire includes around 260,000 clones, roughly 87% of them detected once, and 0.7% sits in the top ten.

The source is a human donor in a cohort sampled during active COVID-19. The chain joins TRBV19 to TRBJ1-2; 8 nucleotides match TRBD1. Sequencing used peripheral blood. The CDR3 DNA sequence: TGTGCCAGTAGTATCCGGGACAGGACGTATCGGGCCTATGGCTACACCTTC. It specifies CASSIRDRTYRAYGYTF.